The next 2 T cell receptor beta chains were all read from a single sample in a study of T cell responses to AZD1222 COVID-19 vaccine. The data were produced by immunoSEQ multiplex PCR, yet TCRdb's version contains in-frame clones alone and is incomplete. The table records some 130,000 clones, roughly 90% of them present only once. This specimen consisted of peripheral blood, obtained on day 0 of AZD1222 vaccination. These receptors were taken from an adult in good health.

The chain carries TRBV6-4 and TRBJ1-1; unclear D gene. V lost 3 bases, J lost 0 bases, and 5 bases lay in between. Germline V gene sequence: CDR1 MRHNA, CDR2 SNTAGT. The CDR3 extends over 13 amino acids. The DNA for the CDR3 is TGTGCCAGCAGTGAACAAGTGAACACTGAAGCTTTCTTT. It specifies CASSEQVNTEAFF.

The chain employs TRBV5-4 and TRBJ2-2; D is perhaps TRBD2 (6 bases). The CDR3 length is 16 residues. The V gene lost 4 bases and the J gene lost 4 bases, with 17 bases spanning the gap. Germline CDR1 SGHNT, CDR2 YYREEE (reference sequence). The CDR3 here is CASSLGGAVGTGELFF. The CDR3 nucleotides read TGTGCCAGCAGCCTGGGCGGGGCCGTAGGCACCGGGGAGCTGTTTTTT.